This entry lists 18 T cell receptor beta chains sequenced from one sample in a study of technical replicates of blood from four donors. Generated by immunoSEQ multiplex PCR, the TCRdb table keeps only in-frame clones and is missing some. Of 15,000 to 20,000 clones in the sample, roughly 84% were seen once. Sequencing input: PBMCs. These receptors were obtained from a human donor in good health.

V usage is TRBV10-2 and J usage is TRBJ1-2; D remains ambiguous. The germline V gene encodes CDR1 WSHSY and CDR2 SAAADI. The CDR3 has 11 residues. The V end was cut by 8 bases, the J end by 7 bases, with 11 bases between. CDR3 in amino acids: CASGEGGGYTF. As DNA, the CDR3 is TGCGCCAGCGGAGAGGGTGGTGGCTACACCTTC.

V and J are TRBV27 and TRBJ1-5; 7 bases are a match to TRBD1. Germline V gene lookup returns CDR1 MNHEY and CDR2 SMNVEV (reference sequence). This CDR3 spans 18 amino acids. V trimming: 5 bases; J trimming: 1 base; junction bases outside the gene matches: 14. CDR3 region: CASSPRQGRITSNQPQHF. In nucleotides, the CDR3 is TGTGCCAGCAGTCCTAGACAGGGAAGGATCACCAGCAATCAGCCCCAGCATTTT.

The gene calls are TRBV9 and TRBJ1-4; a weak D match, TRBD1 (5 bases). Trimming left V 4 bases short and J 0 bases short, with 10 bases between. In germline, CDR1 is SGDLS, CDR2 YYNGEE. There are 15 residues in the CDR3. The CDR3 sequence: CASSPTGTTNEKLFF. DNA for the CDR3: TGTGCCAGCAGCCCTACAGGTACAACTAATGAAAAACTGTTTTTT.

The chain links TRBV7-9 to TRBJ2-5; 10 bases match TRBD2. The CDR3 totals 18 residues. V gave up 5 bases and J gave up 5 bases; unmatched junction bases: 17. Germline V lookup: CDR1 SEHNR, CDR2 FQNEAQ (reference sequence). CDR3 sequence reads: CASSGGLAGAGRRETQYF. The CDR3, as DNA: TGTGCCAGCAGCGGGGGCCTAGCGGGAGCAGGGAGAAGGGAGACCCAGTACTTC.

Notes on this clone: At one boundary the junction diverges from the germline segment, which might be a read error. J is TRBJ1-5 and V is TRBV11-2; D not certain. The germline gives CDR1 SGHAT, CDR2 FQNNGV. This CDR3 comprises 13 residues. CDR3 in DNA: TGTGCCAGCAGCGTAGAACGGAGTCAGCCCCAGCATTTT. Protein: CASSVERSQPQHF. Complete variable domain (other parts from reference TRBV11-2 and TRBJ1-5): EAGVAQSPRYKIIEKRQSVAFWCNPISGHATLYWYQQILGQGPKLLIQFQNNGVVDDSQLPKDRFSAERLKGVDSTLKIQPAKLEDSAVYLCASSVERSQPQHFGDGTRLSIL.

The V and J genes are TRBV14 and TRBJ1-1; D is perhaps TRBD1 (6 bases). Germline-derived CDR1 and CDR2 are SGHDN and FVKESK. CDR3 length: 15 residues. The V end lost 1 base, the J end lost 3 bases, and 12 bases lay between the germline ends. CDR3 protein: CASSQGLNRDTEAFF. The DNA of the CDR3 is TGTGCCAGCAGCCAAGGGCTAAACAGGGACACTGAAGCTTTCTTT.

The chain carries TRBV10-3 and TRBJ2-5; the match to TRBD2 covers 7 bases. The CDR3 sequence is 15 residues long. Germline CDR1 ENHRY, CDR2 SYGVKD. The ends lost 10 bases at V and 2 bases at J; junction bases unmatched: 13. CDR3 sequence: CATSGRGKPQETQYF. As DNA, the CDR3 is TGTGCCACCTCGGGGAGGGGTAAACCTCAAGAGACCCAGTACTTC.

The chain combines TRBV4-2 with TRBJ2-2, with 8 nucleotides matching TRBD2. The CDR3 length is 16 residues. Germline CDR1 and CDR2: LGHNA and YNFKEQ. V shed 1 base and J 2 bases; nucleotides not matched to a gene: 3. CDR3: CASSQGGLANTGELFF. CDR3 DNA: TGTGCCAGCAGCCAAGGTGGACTAGCCAACACCGGGGAGCTGTTTTTT.

This clone was counted a few times. This chain uses TRBV6-1 with TRBJ1-5, with 8 nucleotides matching TRBD1. Germline lookup yields CDR1 MNHNS and CDR2 SASEGT. The CDR3 has 16 amino acids. Unmatched junction bases numbered 6, after V lost 2 bases and J lost 3 bases. DNA of the CDR3: TGTGCCAGCAGTGAACACGCAGGGGGCAACAATCAGCCCCAGCATTTT. Its protein is CASSEHAGGNNQPQHF.

V and J are TRBV5-1 and TRBJ1-5; 10 bases are a match to TRBD1. Germline lookup yields CDR1 SGHRS and CDR2 YFSETQ. The CDR3 is 13 amino acids. Trimming removed 3 bases from V and 6 bases from J; junction bases left unmatched: 0. CDR3 loop: CASSWTGGQPQHF. The CDR3 nucleotides are TGCGCCAGCAGCTGGACAGGGGGTCAGCCCCAGCATTTT.

This chain uses TRBV30 with TRBJ2-1; 8 nucleotides align to TRBD1. Trimming removed 5 bases from V and 9 bases from J; junction bases left unmatched: 12. This CDR3 is 14 amino acids long. Germline CDR1 GTSNPN, CDR2 SVGIG (reference sequence). CDR3 residues: CAWGPGQGMGEQFF. The DNA for the CDR3 is TGTGCCTGGGGGCCCGGACAGGGTATGGGTGAGCAGTTCTTC.

The chain carries TRBV7-8 and TRBJ1-2; D unclear. The germline V and J ends were trimmed by 3 bases and 2 bases, with 13 bases remaining between them. Germline V gene lookup returns CDR1 SGHVS and CDR2 FQNEAQ. This CDR3 contains 15 residues. CDR3 sequence (DNA): TGTGCCAGCAGCTTCGGGTCCTCAACGAACTATGGCTACACCTTC. As protein: CASSFGSSTNYGYTF.

The chain joins TRBV7-6 to TRBJ2-7; tentatively, D is TRBD2 (5 bases). The CDR3 contains 17 residues. CDR1 is SGHVS, CDR2 FNYEAQ, per germline. Trimming shortened V by 5 bases and J by 4 bases, and 24 bases separated the two germline ends. The CDR3 DNA reads TGTGCCAGCAGCCCCCTCATCGACGGCGGGTTTTTATACGAGCAGTACTTC. Protein product: CASSPLIDGGFLYEQYF. The full variable domain, rest sourced from reference TRBV7-6 and TRBJ2-7, is GAGVSQSPRYKVTKRGQDVALRCDPISGHVSLYWYRQALGQGPEFLTYFNYEAQQDKSGLPNDRFSAERPEGSISTLTIQRTEQRDSAMYRCASSPLIDGGFLYEQYFGPGTRLTVT.

The chain joins TRBV25-1 to TRBJ1-2, with D tentatively TRBD1 (5 bases). Trimming cost V 3 bases and J 7 bases, with 15 bases left between them. The CDR3 extends over 14 amino acids. Germline V gene data show CDR1 as MGHDK and CDR2 as SYGVNS. The CDR3 region has the DNA TGTGCCAGCAGTGAGTCGGGGGGTTCGAGTGGCTACACCTTC. Translated: CASSESGGSSGYTF.

This chain uses TRBV6-1 with TRBJ2-7, with 7 bases identical to TRBD2. Unmatched junction bases numbered 4, after V lost 2 bases and J lost 0 bases. CDR1 MNHNS and CDR2 SASEGT come from the germline V gene. The CDR3 sequence is 15 residues long. The CDR3 DNA reads as TGTGCCAGCAGTGAACAGGGCGGGAGCTCCTACGAGCAGTACTTC. The encoded protein is CASSEQGGSSYEQYF.

The chain is built from TRBV5-5 and TRBJ2-5, with D possibly matching TRBD1 (6 bases). The V end was cut by 4 bases, the J end by 1 base, with 11 bases between. This CDR3 comprises 14 residues. Germline V gene lookup returns CDR1 SGHKS and CDR2 YYEKEE (reference sequence). For the CDR3, the DNA is TGTGCCAGCAGCGAACAGGGAATCCAAGAGACCCAGTACTTC. Translation gives CASSEQGIQETQYF.

The chain joins TRBV12-5 to TRBJ2-7; D perhaps matches TRBD1 (5 bases). CDR1 LGHNT and CDR2 FRNRAP come from the germline V gene. With 0 bases removed from V and 2 bases from J, the gap between germline ends came to 8 bases. CDR3 length: 14 residues. CDR3 sequence: CASGLVGHTYEQYF. In nucleotides, the CDR3 is TGTGCTAGTGGTTTGGTTGGACATACCTACGAGCAGTACTTC. The variable domain in full, completed from reference TRBV12-5 and TRBJ2-7, reads DARVTQTPRHKVTEMGQEVTMRCQPILGHNTVFWYRQTMMQGLELLAYFRNRAPLDDSGMPKDRFSAEMPDATLATLKIQPSEPRDSAVYFCASGLVGHTYEQYFGPGTRLTVT.

This chain uses TRBV15 with TRBJ2-5; 8 positions agree with TRBD2. J gave up 5 bases and V 1 base, and 3 bases lay outside the gene matches. CDR1 and CDR2 from the germline V gene are LNHNV and YYDKDF (reference sequence). The length of the CDR3 is 14 residues. The chain's CDR3 is CATSRAGGRETQYF. DNA for the CDR3: TGTGCCACCAGCAGAGCGGGGGGGAGGGAGACCCAGTACTTC.